Listed below are T cell receptor beta chains from one sample, sequenced in a study of CD8+CD57+ T cells in acquired aplastic anemia. MiXCR was run by TCRdb on the reads, yielding one entry per CDR3 protein. The sample contains about 160,000 distinct CDR3 sequences, 40% to 50% of which appear only once. The sample taken for sequencing was sorted CD4+, CD8+, or CD8+CD57+ T cells (not recorded which) from PBMCs. The source of these receptors is a human donor with aplastic anemia. CDR3s include the opening cysteine and the closing phenylalanine or tryptophan. A D gene is named only where the DNA matches it firmly. Where a row states a size, it is once, few, many or the class of an expanded clone; other rows omit it.

d_gene	abundance	v_gene	j_gene	CDR3nt	CDR3aa
.	.	TRBV12-3/TRBV12-4	TRBJ2-1	TGTGCCAGCGGGGGGAACTCCTACAATGAGCAGTTCTTC	CASGGNSYNEQFF
TRBD2	few	TRBV20-1	TRBJ2-4	TGCAGTGCTAGACCCCTTGGACTAGTCGAGGGAGGAAACATTCAGTACTTC	CSARPLGLVEGGNIQYF
.	few	TRBV6-1	TRBJ2-4	TGTGCCAGCAGCGGAGCTTTACTAGCCAAAAACATTCAGTACTTC	CASSGALLAKNIQYF
TRBD2	.	TRBV7-1	TRBJ2-5	TGTGCCAGCAGCTCAGGACTAGCGGGAAGGCAGGGAGAGACCCAGTACTTC	CASSSGLAGRQGETQYF
.	.	TRBV6-9	TRBJ2-5	TGTGCCAGCAGAACCTCGGAACCGGGGTACAATGAGCAGTACTTC	CASRTSEPGYNEQYF
TRBD2	many	TRBV5-1	TRBJ2-5	TGCGCCAGCAGCGTATTAGCGGGTACTAAAGAGACCCAGTACTTC	CASSVLAGTKETQYF
.	.	TRBV19	TRBJ1-6	TGTGCCAGTAGTATACGGACAGATTCACCCCTCCACTTT	CASSIRTDSPLHF
.	many	TRBV20-1	TRBJ2-1	TGCAGTGCTCCTAAAAGCTCCGACAATGAGCAGTTCTTC	CSAPKSSDNEQFF
.	once	TRBV19	TRBJ2-7	TGTGCCAGTAGTATACAGGGTCTCAAACCCTACGAGCAGTACTTC	CASSIQGLKPYEQYF
.	many	TRBV19	TRBJ2-6	TGTGCCAGTAGTGCAGTCTCTGGGGCCAACGTCCTGACTTTC	CASSAVSGANVLTF
.	few	TRBV20-1	TRBJ1-2	TGCAGTGCCGGAACAGGGATAGGCTATGGCTACACCTTC	CSAGTGIGYGYTF
.	many	TRBV9	TRBJ1-1	TGTGCCAGCAGCGTAGATGGATTTGGGAACACTGAAGCTTTCTTT	CASSVDGFGNTEAFF
TRBD1	.	TRBV24-1	TRBJ2-2	TGTGCCACCAGCTGGACAGGGGGCACCGGGGAGCTGTTTTTT	CATSWTGGTGELFF
.	few	TRBV2	TRBJ1-5	TGTGCCAGCAGAGGGTCAGGCAATCAGCCCCAGCATTTT	CASRGSGNQPQHF
.	.	TRBV10-2	TRBJ2-1	TGCGCCAGCAGTGAAAGCATCTCCAGCACCTACAATGAGCAGTTCTTC	CASSESISSTYNEQFF
TRBD2	many	TRBV19	TRBJ2-2	TGTGCCAGTAGTATCCCCAGCGGGGCGAACACCGGGGAGCTGTTTTTT	CASSIPSGANTGELFF
TRBD1	.	TRBV2	TRBJ2-2	TGTGCCAGCAGACCGGACAGGGGAACCGGGGAGCTGTTTTTT	CASRPDRGTGELFF
.	.	TRBV19	TRBJ1-1	TGTGCCAGTAGTATGGAGTACAGGGAGCTACTGAACACTGAAGCTTTCTTT	CASSMEYRELLNTEAFF
.	.	TRBV11-2	TRBJ2-7	TGTGCCAGCAGCTTAGCCCCCACCTACGAGCAGTACTTC	CASSLAPTYEQYF
.	many	TRBV5-1	TRBJ2-7	TGCGCCAGCAGGTTGGAGGCTCCGGACGAGCAGTACTTC	CASRLEAPDEQYF
.	.	TRBV7-6	TRBJ1-4	TGTGCCAGCAGCTTAGCGCTGGGGGTAGGAGAAAAACTGTTTTTT	CASSLALGVGEKLFF
.	few	TRBV19	TRBJ1-5	TGTGCCAGTAGCCAGTCGGGGACAAACAATCAGCCCCAGCATTTT	CASSQSGTNNQPQHF
TRBD2	many	TRBV7-2	TRBJ2-7	TGTGCCAGCAGGATCAGCGGGACCTACGAGCAGTACTTC	CASRISGTYEQYF
TRBD2	many	TRBV7-3	TRBJ2-1	TGTGCCAGCAGGCCGGGAGGCTCCTACAATGAGCAGTTCTTC	CASRPGGSYNEQFF
TRBD1	many	TRBV3-1	TRBJ1-6	TGTGCCAGCAGCCACTACTTTATATCAGGGGGCTCAGATAATTCACCCCTCCACTTT	CASSHYFISGGSDNSPLHF
.	.	TRBV2	TRBJ1-1	TGTGCCAGCAGCGGCAGTACGAACACTGAAGCTTTCTTT	CASSGSTNTEAFF
.	.	TRBV7-9	TRBJ2-2	TGTGCCAGCAGCTTAGACGGTAGCGGGGAGCTGTTTTTT	CASSLDGSGELFF
.	once	TRBV19	TRBJ1-1	TGTGCCAGTAGTCTTCGACAGGTGAACACTGAAGCTTTCTTT	CASSLRQVNTEAFF
TRBD1	.	TRBV2	TRBJ2-1	TGTGCCAGCAGTTCCAGGGGGCGCGAGCAGTTCTTC	CASSSRGREQFF
.	many	TRBV5-4	TRBJ2-3	TGTGCCAGCAGCTTGGATCGTCCAGATACGCAGTATTTT	CASSLDRPDTQYF
.	many	TRBV6-1	TRBJ2-6	TGTGCCAGTACTACTCCCGGTCGGCCTGGGGCCAACGTCCTGACTTTC	CASTTPGRPGANVLTF
.	once	TRBV7-2	TRBJ2-7	TGTGCCAGCAGCTACTCCCAAGCCTACGAGCAGTACTTC	CASSYSQAYEQYF
.	many	TRBV5-1	TRBJ2-1	TGCGCCAGCAGCTTGGGCCGGAGCTCCTACAATGAGCAGTTCTTC	CASSLGRSSYNEQFF
TRBD2	.	TRBV15	TRBJ2-3	TGTGCCACCAGCAGAGGGGGTAGCGGGAGGGTGGGGGGGGATACGCAGTATTTT	CATSRGGSGRVGGDTQYF
.	once	TRBV2	TRBJ2-7	TGTGCCAGCAGTCTGACAGTAACCGAGCAGTACTTC	CASSLTVTEQYF
TRBD1	many	TRBV10-3	TRBJ1-2	TGTGCCATTAGACCGGGACAGGGGGACTACACCTTC	CAIRPGQGDYTF
.	few	TRBV15	TRBJ2-7	TGTGCCAGCAGCTCGTATGGGGACGAGCAGTACTTC	CASSSYGDEQYF
TRBD2	.	TRBV6-1	TRBJ2-3	TGTGCCAGCAGTGAACTAGCGGGTACAGATACGCAGTATTTT	CASSELAGTDTQYF
.	.	TRBV10-3	TRBJ1-1	TGTGCCATCAGTGAGACAGTGGCTGAAGCTTTCTTT	CAISETVAEAFF
.	many	TRBV27	TRBJ1-5	TGTGCCAGCAGTGCAACGGCCCAGTACAGTCAGCCCCAGCATTTT	CASSATAQYSQPQHF
TRBD2	few	TRBV12-3/TRBV12-4	TRBJ2-3	TGTGCCAGCAGTTTAGTTTGGGCTAGCGGATACACAGATACGCAGTATTTT	CASSLVWASGYTDTQYF
.	many	TRBV24-1	TRBJ2-7	TGTGCCACCAGTGACCCCAGGGGCTCCTACGAGCAGTACTTC	CATSDPRGSYEQYF
.	many	TRBV7-2	TRBJ1-6	TGTGCCAGCAGCTTAGGGGGGTCCTATAATTCACCCCTCCACTTT	CASSLGGSYNSPLHF
TRBD1	many	TRBV5-4	TRBJ1-2	TGTGCCAGCAGTTTGGACCCCGGGACAGCAACTAACTATGGCTACACCTTC	CASSLDPGTATNYGYTF
TRBD1	.	TRBV7-3	TRBJ2-5	TGTGCCAGCAGCTTAATAGGACAGGGGGGCCTCTGGTACTTC	CASSLIGQGGLWYF
.	many	TRBV19	TRBJ2-5	TGTGCCAGTAGTAGCATGGCGGGGAGGGAGACCCAGTACTTC	CASSSMAGRETQYF
TRBD1	.	TRBV29-1	TRBJ2-1	TGCAGCGTTGTAGGACAGGCCATAAACAATGAGCAGTTCTTC	CSVVGQAINNEQFF
.	many	TRBV30	TRBJ2-5	TGTGCCTGGATCCAGGGATTTCAGACCCAGTACTTC	CAWIQGFQTQYF
.	.	TRBV2	TRBJ1-4	TGTGCCAGCACGTTCAGAGCTAATGAAAAACTGTTTTTT	CASTFRANEKLFF
TRBD2	many	TRBV7-9	TRBJ2-1	TGTGCCAGCAGCCTACTAGCGGGAGGTAGAAATGAGCAGTTCTTC	CASSLLAGGRNEQFF
.	many	TRBV11-2	TRBJ1-6	TGTGCCAGCAGCCACAGTCTTCTGGGAAGCTCCTATAATTCACCCCTCCACTTT	CASSHSLLGSSYNSPLHF